A single sample is the source of the 29 T cell receptor beta chains below, sequenced in a study of neurological immune-mediated disorders. One entry per CDR3 protein results from TCRdb running MiXCR on the 5' RACE reads. The sample records some 30,000 distinct CDR3 sequences, approximately 22% being singletons. The sample was CD4+ T cells from blood. The source of these receptors is a man aged 50 to 59 with HTLV-1-associated myelopathy (HAM/TSP).

This clonotype was observed many times. The V and J genes are TRBV6-5 and TRBJ1-2; D is possibly TRBD1 (5 bases). CDR1 and CDR2 (germline): MNHEY, SVGAGI. Trimming stripped 0 bases from V and 0 bases from J, with 8 bases between. CDR3 length: 15 residues. The CDR3 nucleotides read TGTGCCAGCAGTTACTCGCCCAGGGCTAACTATGGCTACACCTTC. It codes for CASSYSPRANYGYTF.

Note on this clonotype: A junction boundary mismatches the germline segment, possibly from a read error. This chain uses TRBV20-1 with TRBJ2-3; D tentatively reads TRBD1 or TRBD2 (5 bases each). The CDR3 runs 15 residues. Per the germline V gene, CDR1 is DFQATT and CDR2 is SNEGSKA (reference sequence). In DNA, the CDR3 is TGCAGTACTAGGTGGGGCGGAGCAAGCACAGATACGCAGTATTTT. It encodes CSTRWGGASTDTQYF.

This clonotype was seen ten or more times. The chain combines TRBV20-1 with TRBJ1-3; D gene uncertain. CDR1 is DFQATT and CDR2 is SNEGSKA in the germline V gene (reference sequence). V lost 6 bases to trimming and J lost 4 bases, with 10 bases between them. There are 12 residues in the CDR3. CDR3 residues: CSAKYTGNTIYF. Here the CDR3 DNA reads TGCAGTGCCAAGTACACAGGAAACACCATATATTTT.

This clonotype was counted many times. The V gene is TRBV12-3 or TRBV12-4, the J gene TRBJ2-7; 7 bases fit TRBD2. The CDR3 sequence is 14 residues long. The trim removed 3 bases at V and 9 bases at J, leaving 11 bases unmatched. The CDR3 is CASSFTSAAPGQYF. For the CDR3, the DNA is TGTGCCAGCAGTTTTACTAGCGCTGCCCCCGGGCAGTACTTC.

This clonotype was counted at least ten times. The rearrangement uses TRBV29-1 and TRBJ1-6, with 7 nucleotides matching TRBD1. The V gene's germline CDR1 is SQVTM and CDR2 ANQGSEA. The CDR3 is made up of 16 amino acids. With V trimmed by 5 bases and J by 2 bases, 9 bases remained unmatched. The DNA of the CDR3 is TGCAGCGTTCGACCTGAGGGGGCAACCTATAATTCACCCCTCCACTTT. This encodes CSVRPEGATYNSPLHF. The full variable domain, with the rest looked up from reference TRBV29-1 and TRBJ1-6, is SAVISQKPSRDICQRGTSLTIQCQVDSQVTMMFWYRQQPGQSLTLIATANQGSEATYESGFVIDKFPISRPNLTFSTLTVSNMSPEDSSIYLCSVRPEGATYNSPLHFGNGTRLTVT.

This clonotype has ten or more counts. This rearrangement joins TRBV20-1 to TRBJ1-3; no reliable D call. The CDR3 has 14 residues. Germline V CDR1 and CDR2: DFQATT, SNEGSKA (reference sequence). Trimming pared 5 bases from V and 0 bases from J, leaving 11 bases between. This chain's CDR3 is CSADRANSGNTIYF. DNA of the CDR3: TGCAGTGCTGACCGGGCCAACTCTGGAAACACCATATATTTT.

In its sample, this clonotype was seen many times. The chain links TRBV6-5 to TRBJ1-2; D remains ambiguous. Germline lookup yields CDR1 MNHEY and CDR2 SVGAGI. V lost 8 bases and J lost 7, with 23 bases in between. This CDR3 has 15 residues. The CDR3 here is CASYKGGRLKSGYTF. The CDR3 DNA is TGTGCCAGCTATAAGGGAGGGCGACTAAAAAGTGGCTACACCTTC.

This clonotype was observed a handful of times. Just one base apart from a much larger clone, this may be a read error. This rearrangement joins TRBV5-1 to TRBJ1-1, with D possibly matching TRBD1 (5 bases). Germline V CDR1 and CDR2: SGHRS, YFSETQ. This CDR3 region has 16 residues. V was pared by 0 bases and J by 5 bases, with 17 bases between. CDR3 nucleotide sequence: TGCGCCAGCAGCTTGGATGACCAGGGCCTGGGGACTGAAGCTTTCTTT. It is translated as CASSLDDQGLGTEAFF.

This clonotype was picked up many times. The J gene is TRBJ1-1, the V gene TRBV11-2, with a tentative D call TRBD1 (6 bases). V was trimmed by 7 bases and J by 5 bases, leaving 20 bases between them. The CDR3 sequence is 15 residues long. The V gene's germline CDR1 is SGHAT and CDR2 FQNNGV. DNA for the CDR3: TGTGCCAGCATCCTATCGGTGGGGGGCCGTACTGAAGCTTTCTTT. It codes for CASILSVGGRTEAFF.

As regards this clonotype: The missing conserved phenylalanine or tryptophan at the end of this CDR3 makes a read error likely. V and J are TRBV5-1 and TRBJ2-5; no clear D. Germline V CDR1 and CDR2: SGHRS, YFSETQ. The length of the CDR3 is 13 residues. V was cut by 4 bases and J by 2 bases, with 9 bases left in between. This chain's CDR3 is CASSATPQETQYI. The CDR3 region has the DNA TGCGCCAGCAGCGCTACTCCTCAAGAGACCCAGTACATC.

By its share, this clonotype is medium-sized. V usage is TRBV11-2 and J usage is TRBJ2-7; 8 positions agree with TRBD1. This CDR3 spans 13 amino acids. Germline CDR1 and CDR2: SGHAT and FQNNGV. V shed 5 bases, J shed 3 bases, and the junction held 3 bases outside the gene matches. The CDR3 spells CASSRDRYYEQYF. The DNA for the CDR3 is TGTGCCAGCAGCCGGGACAGGTACTACGAGCAGTACTTC.

This clonotype was counted many times. The J gene is TRBJ1-2, the V gene TRBV5-5, with 7 bases aligning to TRBD1. This CDR3 contains 13 residues. With V trimmed by 4 bases and J by 3 bases, 3 bases remained unmatched. Germline-derived CDR1 and CDR2 are SGHKS and YYEKEE (reference sequence). Written as DNA, the CDR3 is TGTGCCAGCAGCGCAGGGACAGACTATGGCTACACCTTC. Translating it yields CASSAGTDYGYTF.

This clonotype was picked up many times. The chain recombines TRBV2 with TRBJ1-5; a possible D gene is TRBD1 (6 bases). Germline V gene lookup returns CDR1 SNHLY and CDR2 FYNNEI. V was cut by 2 bases and J by 7 bases, with 15 bases left in between. The CDR3 sequence is 15 residues long. In nucleotides, the CDR3 is TGTGCCAGCAGTGAATCCGGGGGCGTCATCCAGCCCCAGCATTTT. Translation: CASSESGGVIQPQHF.

This clonotype is labeled medium-sized. The chain is built from TRBV25-1 and TRBJ1-1; 9 bases are a match to TRBD1. The CDR3 runs to 14 residues. Germline loops: CDR1 MGHDK, CDR2 SYGVNS. J lost 4 bases, V lost 6 bases, and 6 bases had no gene match. CDR3 nucleotide sequence: TGTGCCAGCAGACCACAGGGGGCTGCCACTGAAGCTTTCTTT. Residues: CASRPQGAATEAFF.

This clonotype was seen many times. V usage is TRBV7-2 and J usage is TRBJ2-7, with 7 bases matching TRBD1. Per germline, CDR1 SGHTA and CDR2 FQGNSA. The length of the CDR3 is 15 residues. Germline trimming cut 5 bases from V and 0 bases from J; bases unmatched to any gene: 7. The CDR3 DNA follows: TGTGCCAGCAGCACACGGGGACAGCCCTCCTACGAGCAGTACTTC. Translated, it gives CASSTRGQPSYEQYF.

This clonotype was detected many times. V and J are TRBV20-1 and TRBJ2-2, with 7 bases aligning to TRBD1. J gave up 2 bases and V 5 bases, and 5 bases lay outside the gene matches. This CDR3 is built from 14 residues. CDR1 and CDR2 (germline): DFQATT, SNEGSKA (reference sequence). CDR3 sequence (DNA): TGCAGTGCTCCCCGGGACAGCAACACCGGGGAGCTGTTTTTT. Amino acids: CSAPRDSNTGELFF.

This clonotype showed up many times. The CDR3 DNA sequence: TGTGCCAGCAGCTTAACAGGGGCGCAGGCTTTCTTT. Amino acids: CASSLTGAQAFF. The chain has TRBV7-3 and TRBJ1-1; tentative D call: TRBD1 (5 bases). The CDR3 covers 12 residues. V was pared by 0 bases and J by 11 bases, with 10 bases between. Germline values: CDR1 SGHTA, CDR2 FQGTGA.

This clonotype was detected many times. The CDR3 sequence: CSAIWTSGSSYNEQFF. The CDR3, as DNA: TGCAGTGCTATCTGGACTAGCGGGAGCTCCTACAATGAGCAGTTCTTC. The chain combines TRBV20-1 with TRBJ2-1; 13 nucleotides align to TRBD2. The CDR3 runs to 16 residues. Germline values: CDR1 DFQATT, CDR2 SNEGSKA (reference sequence). Trimming cost V 4 bases and J 0 bases; bases outside gene matches: 3.

In this sample, this clonotype turned up many times. CDR3 sequence (DNA): TGTGCCAGCAGTCTCAGGGGAATCGGTGGCTACACCTTC. This codes for CASSLRGIGGYTF. This chain uses TRBV27 with TRBJ1-2, with D possibly TRBD1 on 6 matching bases. Trimming stripped 5 bases from V and 7 bases from J, with 14 bases between. The CDR3 is 13 residues long. Germline V gene sequence: CDR1 MNHEY, CDR2 SMNVEV (reference sequence).

The CDR3 is CSAIPPWAAVELFF. The CDR3 DNA is TGCAGTGCTATCCCTCCTTGGGCGGCCGTGGAGCTGTTTTTT. The chain combines TRBV20-1 with TRBJ2-2; D unclear. In germline, CDR1 is DFQATT, CDR2 SNEGSKA (reference sequence). This CDR3 is built from 14 residues. V lost 4 bases and J 10 bases, leaving 19 bases between the germline ends.

This clonotype was seen repeatedly, ten times or more. The genes are TRBV20-1 and TRBJ2-3; TRBD2 agrees at 9 bases. With V trimmed by 5 bases and J by 4 bases, 13 bases remained unmatched. The CDR3 is 16 amino acids. Germline V lookup: CDR1 DFQATT, CDR2 SNEGSKA (reference sequence). CDR3 coding DNA: TGCAGTGCTGGCAAGCCTAGCGGGATTTTTCCAGATACGCAGTATTTT. This encodes CSAGKPSGIFPDTQYF.

This clonotype was found many times. The chain has TRBV5-1 and TRBJ1-2, with D tentatively TRBD1 (6 bases). Trimming pared 4 bases from V and 5 bases from J, leaving 21 bases between. The CDR3 sequence is 16 residues long. The V gene's germline CDR1 is SGHRS and CDR2 YFSETQ. CDR3: CASSQRGVKGGYGYTF. CDR3 nucleotide sequence: TGCGCCAGCAGCCAACGGGGCGTGAAGGGGGGGTATGGCTACACCTTC.

This clonotype was seen repeatedly, ten times or more. The chain employs TRBV5-5 and TRBJ1-4; D possibly corresponds to TRBD1 (5 bases). Germline CDR1 and CDR2: SGHKS and YYEKEE (reference sequence). The CDR3 is 14 amino acids. V was pared by 4 bases and J by 4 bases, with 11 bases between. This CDR3 reads CASSPGHNNEKLFF. Here the CDR3 DNA reads TGTGCCAGCAGCCCCGGACACAATAATGAAAAACTGTTTTTT.

This clonotype was detected many times. The genes are TRBV7-2 and TRBJ2-3, with TRBD1 identical over 8 bases. The CDR3 loop spans 16 amino acids. The V segment lost 6 bases and the J segment 4 bases; nucleotides outside the gene matches: 12. In germline, CDR1 is SGHTA, CDR2 FQGNSA. The CDR3 DNA is TGTGCCAGCAGTTCTCGTCGGACAGGGATGGCAGATACGCAGTATTTT. It yields the protein CASSSRRTGMADTQYF.

The sample holds many counts of this clonotype. The genes are TRBV11-2 and TRBJ2-3, with D possibly being TRBD2 (7 bases). Germline CDR1 SGHAT, CDR2 FQNNGV. The CDR3 loop spans 15 amino acids. Trimming removed 5 bases from V and 4 bases from J, with 16 bases in between. Here the CDR3 reads CASSPGPGGSDTQYF. In DNA form, the CDR3 reads TGTGCCAGCAGCCCCGGGCCGGGGGGCTCAGATACGCAGTATTTT.

This clonotype was counted many times. The rearrangement joins TRBV7-2 to TRBJ1-5; no clear D. The V and J ends lost 5 bases and 2 bases respectively, with 7 bases between them. CDR1 and CDR2 from the germline V gene are SGHTA and FQGNSA. This CDR3 is built from 13 residues. The CDR3 reads CASSLTGNQPQHF. The CDR3 region has the DNA TGTGCCAGCAGCCTGACGGGCAATCAGCCCCAGCATTTT. Full variable domain (missing parts from reference TRBV7-2 and TRBJ1-5): GAGVSQSPSNKVTEKGKDVELRCDPISGHTALYWYRQSLGQGLEFLIYFQGNSAPDKSGLPSDRFSAERTGGSVSTLTIQRTQQEDSAVYLCASSLTGNQPQHFGDGTRLSIL.

Ten or more counts support this clonotype. The V gene is TRBV5-1, the J gene TRBJ2-7; TRBD1 is a possible D gene (6 bases). The CDR3 covers 12 residues. Germline V CDR1 and CDR2: SGHRS, YFSETQ. V was pared by 4 bases and J by 3 bases, with 8 bases between. The CDR3 DNA reads as TGCGCCAGCAGCAAGGACAGCTACGAGCAGTACTTC. Its protein is CASSKDSYEQYF.

To note about this clonotype: A read error is possible here, since a much larger clone lies one base away. The chain is built from TRBV6-1 and TRBJ2-2; TRBD2 matches 7 bases. Germline trimming cut 8 bases from V and 0 bases from J; bases unmatched to any gene: 6. Germline V gives CDR1 MNHNS, CDR2 SASEGT. CDR3 length: 15 amino acids. CDR3 in amino acids: CASSREGTNTGELFF. For the CDR3, the DNA is TGTGCCAGCTCCAGGGAGGGGACGAACACCGGGGAGCTGTTTTTT.

This chain connects TRBV7-2 to TRBJ2-1; TRBD1 aligns across 10 bases. Per the germline V gene, CDR1 is SGHTA and CDR2 is FQGNSA. The CDR3 is 16 residues long. The V and J ends lost 7 bases and 5 bases, in that order; junction bases with no gene match: 11. CDR3 in DNA: TGTGCCAGCATCGGGTCGGGACAGGGGTTCAACAATGAGCAGTTCTTC. Protein: CASIGSGQGFNNEQFF.